The next 8 T cell receptor beta chains were all read from a single sample in a study of blood T cells in healthy people across ages. The authors ran a second PCR of about 6 to 11 cycles using a sample-barcoded 5' primer and a J-beta primer mix. TCRdb ran MiXCR on the 5' RACE reads and lists one entry per CDR3 protein. Of roughly 1.7 million distinct CDR3 sequences in the sample, almost 35% were seen once. The material sequenced was blood. The receptors come from a woman between 25 and 40 years old in good health.

This clonotype was counted only a few times. V usage is TRBV20-1 and J usage is TRBJ2-1; 14 bases line up with TRBD2. The CDR3 is 16 residues long. From germline, CDR1 is DFQATT and CDR2 SNEGSKA (reference sequence). After removal of 5 bases from V and 10 bases from J, the junction contained 13 bases not matched to a gene. The CDR3 loop reads CSALFAGTSGSREQFF. The CDR3 nucleotides read TGCAGTGCTCTCTTCGCCGGGACTAGCGGGAGTCGGGAGCAGTTCTTC.

The V and J genes are TRBV3-1 and TRBJ1-2, with TRBD1 matching 9 bases. Germline V lookup: CDR1 LGHDT, CDR2 YNNKEL (reference sequence). The CDR3 spans 15 residues. Trimming cost V 2 bases and J 13 bases; bases outside gene matches: 14. The CDR3 region is CASSQPGQGPYEITF. Here the CDR3 DNA reads TGTGCCAGCAGCCAACCTGGACAGGGGCCTTATGAGATCACCTTC.

This chain uses TRBV7-3 with TRBJ2-2; tentatively, D is TRBD2 (6 bases). This CDR3 has 15 residues. V lost 5 bases, J lost 0 bases, and 10 bases lay in between. Germline CDR1 reads SGHTA; CDR2 reads FQGTGA. CDR3 coding DNA: TGTGCCAGCAGCCACGGGACTCCGAACACCGGGGAGCTGTTTTTT. Translation: CASSHGTPNTGELFF.

This clonotype was counted only a few times. The chain couples TRBV12-3 or TRBV12-4 to TRBJ1-2, with D unclear. This CDR3 has 14 residues. The V and J ends lost 3 bases and 4 bases respectively, with 12 bases between them. The CDR3 region is CASSFSRRSYGYTF. CDR3 nucleotide sequence: TGTGCCAGCAGTTTCTCCCGAAGGAGCTATGGCTACACCTTC.

The chain uses TRBV3-1 and TRBJ2-5; 11 positions agree with TRBD2. The J call could be wrong; TRBJ2-7 is a better fit for the DNA end. Looked up from germline, CDR1 is LGHDT and CDR2 is YNNKEL (reference sequence). CDR3 length: 16 residues. The CDR3 bases are TGTGCCAGCAGCCAAGAGCGACTAGCGGGAAGCCACGAGCAGTACTTC. Translating it yields CASSQERLAGSHEQYF.

As concerns this clonotype: A read error may account for a junction end that differs from germline. The chain is built from TRBV5-1 and TRBJ2-5; D not certain. The CDR3 is 16 amino acids. The germline CDR1 and CDR2 sequences are SGHRS and YFSETQ. The DNA of the CDR3 is TGCGGCAGCAGCTTGGACGCGCGAACGTACCAAGAGACCCAGTACTTC. It specifies CGSSLDARTYQETQYF.

At least ten counts were recorded for this clonotype. This chain uses TRBV13 with TRBJ2-3, with D perhaps being TRBD1 or TRBD2 (5 bases each). With 6 bases removed from V and 2 bases from J, the gap between germline ends came to 15 bases. There are 15 residues in the CDR3. CDR1 is PRHDT and CDR2 is FYEKMQ in the germline V gene (reference sequence). Here the CDR3 reads CASRPTGRYTDTQYF. DNA of the CDR3: TGTGCCAGCAGACCGACGGGACGGTACACAGATACGCAGTATTTT.

The chain has TRBV4-1 and TRBJ2-1; 7 bases map to TRBD1. J lost 2 bases, V lost 0 bases, and 1 base had no gene match. The CDR3 extends over 15 amino acids. Germline loops: CDR1 MGHRA, CDR2 YSYEKL. The DNA of the CDR3 is TGCGCCAGCAGCCAAGATGGGACAGCCTACAATGAGCAGTTCTTC. Residues: CASSQDGTAYNEQFF.